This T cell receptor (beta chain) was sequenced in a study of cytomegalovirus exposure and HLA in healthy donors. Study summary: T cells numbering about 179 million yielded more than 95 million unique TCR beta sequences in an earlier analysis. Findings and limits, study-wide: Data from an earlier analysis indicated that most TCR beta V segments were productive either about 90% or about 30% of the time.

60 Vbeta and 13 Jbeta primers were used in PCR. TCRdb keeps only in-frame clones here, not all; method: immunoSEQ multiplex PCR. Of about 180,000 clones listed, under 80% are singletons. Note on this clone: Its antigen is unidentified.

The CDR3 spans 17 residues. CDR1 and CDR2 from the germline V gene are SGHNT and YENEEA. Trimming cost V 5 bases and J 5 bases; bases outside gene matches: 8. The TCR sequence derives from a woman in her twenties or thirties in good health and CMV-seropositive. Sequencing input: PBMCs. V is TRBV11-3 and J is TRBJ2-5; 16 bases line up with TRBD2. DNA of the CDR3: TGTGCCAGCAGCATCGGGACTAGCGGGGGGGGCTTGGAGACCCAGTACTTC. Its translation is CASSIGTSGGGLETQYF.